This TCR beta chain was recorded in a study of T cells in narcolepsy. Study-wide points: Autoreactive HCRT-specific and TRIB2-specific clonotypes were marked in same-patient CSF-versus-blood CD4+ comparisons. Autoreactive clonotypes reportedly recurred in blood of same and different patients, not controls.

This clone was detected a few times. Its specificity is unknown. Repertoires were generated with immunoSEQ multiplex PCR, while TCRdb's copy carries only in-frame clones and drops some. Among roughly 30,000 clones, about 77% were seen once, and the ten largest hold less than 1.5%. CDR1 SGHRS and CDR2 YFSETQ come from the germline V gene. Trimming stripped 4 bases from V and 4 bases from J, with 12 bases between. This CDR3 spans 14 amino acids. The sample was CD45RA- memory CD4+ T cells from PBMCs. V and J are TRBV5-1 and TRBJ2-1; D gene uncertain. This receptor was identified in a human donor with narcolepsy. CDR3 in DNA: TGCGCCAGCAGCCCTGGTGGCTCTTACAATGAGCAGTTCTTC. It yields the protein CASSPGGSYNEQFF.